The rows below give T cell receptor beta chains drawn from one sample of a study of response to subunit inactivated influenza vaccine. TCRdb re-analysed the RT-PCR reads in MiXCR, keeping a single row per CDR3 protein. Of 550,000 to 650,000 distinct CDR3 sequences listed, approximately 12% were seen once; the top ten hold roughly a tenth. The sample here was PBMCs from blood, taken on the day of vaccination. All receptors derive from a man aged 45-65 years who received an inactivated influenza vaccine. CDR3s include the opening cysteine and the closing phenylalanine or tryptophan. The D gene is left open where the match is weak. A row's size may be missing; if present it is once, few, many or a size class.

>TRBJ2-5|-|TRBD1|TRBV5-1
CASSLRGTGGGETQYF
TGCGCCAGCAGCCTCCGCGGGACAGGTGGAGGGGAGACCCAGTACTTC
>TRBJ2-7|few|-|TRBV20-1
CSARPHAGSRAYEQYF
TGCAGTGCTAGACCTCATGCAGGGAGTCGCGCCTACGAGCAGTACTTC
>TRBJ1-5|few|TRBD1|TRBV28
CASSLDKWGQNQPQHF
TGTGCCAGCAGTTTAGATAAGTGGGGACAGAATCAGCCCCAGCATTTT
>TRBJ2-1|-|TRBD1|TRBV4-3
CASSQDWTGGNEQFF
TGCGCCAGCAGCCAGGACTGGACAGGGGGCAATGAGCAGTTCTTC
>TRBJ2-7|few|-|TRBV3-1
CASSRVQGRGYEQYF
TGTGCCAGCAGCCGCGTACAGGGGCGGGGGTACGAGCAGTACTTC
>TRBJ1-2|few|TRBD1|TRBV7-2
CASSLDGTGLYGYTF
TGTGCCAGCAGCTTAGATGGGACAGGTCTCTATGGCTACACCTTC
>TRBJ2-1|-|-|TRBV13
CASSPRQGAGEQFF
TGTGCCAGCAGCCCCCGACAGGGAGCGGGTGAGCAGTTCTTC
>TRBJ2-5|-|TRBD2|TRBV5-1
CASSSSGTRVTQYF
TGCGCCAGCAGTTCCTCCGGGACTAGGGTGACCCAGTACTTC
>TRBJ2-5|-|-|TRBV29-1
CSVVQGGETQYF
TGCAGCGTTGTTCAAGGGGGAGAGACCCAGTACTTC
>TRBJ2-1|-|TRBD2|TRBV3-1
CASSQGAGGRFF
TGTGCCAGCAGCCAAGGTGCGGGGGGCCGCTTCTTC
>TRBJ1-1|-|-|TRBV3-1
CASSQDLGAWDTEAFF
TGTGCCAGCAGCCAAGATCTGGGAGCTTGGGACACTGAAGCTTTCTTT
>TRBJ1-5|-|TRBD1|TRBV12-3/TRBV12-4
CASSYGQGLRGNQPQHF
TGTGCCAGCAGCTATGGACAGGGTTTGAGAGGCAATCAGCCCCAGCATTTT
>TRBJ2-7|many|-|TRBV2
CASSPRSGSYEQYF
TGTGCCAGCAGCCCTAGGAGCGGCTCCTACGAGCAGTACTTC
>TRBJ2-2|-|TRBD2|TRBV29-1
CSVDRGGNTGELLF
TGCAGCGTTGACCGGGGGGGTAACACCGGGGAGCTGTTGTTT
>TRBJ1-1|-|-|TRBV28
CASSRTEKEAFF
TGTGCCAGCAGTAGGACGGAAAAGGAAGCTTTCTTT
>TRBJ2-7|-|-|TRBV18
CASSHDLEQYF
TGTGCCAGCTCACACGATCTCGAGCAGTACTTC
>TRBJ2-1|many|-|TRBV12-3/TRBV12-4
CASSFPRGRSSSYNEQFF
TGTGCCAGCAGTTTCCCGCGCGGGCGGTCGAGCTCCTACAATGAGCAGTTCTTC
>TRBJ1-2|-|-|TRBV28
CASSLAGASINYGYTF
TGTGCCAGCAGTCTCGCCGGGGCTTCGATTAACTATGGCTACACCTTC
>TRBJ2-1|few|TRBD2|TRBV6-2/TRBV6-3
CASSYSTSGSGSYNEQFF
TGTGCCAGCAGTTACTCGACTAGCGGGAGTGGTTCCTACAATGAGCAGTTCTTC
>TRBJ2-3|few|TRBD1|TRBV29-1
CSVDAGGGDTQYF
TGCAGCGTTGACGCAGGGGGTGGAGATACGCAGTATTTT
>TRBJ2-1|few|-|TRBV6-5
CASSYVAGSSYNEQFF
TGTGCCAGCAGTTACGTGGCAGGCAGCTCCTACAATGAGCAGTTCTTC
>TRBJ2-1|few|TRBD2|TRBV4-2
CASSPGISGGNEQFF
TGTGCCAGCAGCCCCGGGATTAGCGGGGGAAATGAGCAGTTCTTC
>TRBJ2-3|-|-|TRBV12-3/TRBV12-4
CASSHPALGVDTQYF
TGTGCCAGCAGCCACCCGGCCTTGGGTGTCGATACGCAGTATTTT
>TRBJ2-7|-|TRBD2|TRBV3-1
CASSPRGLAGGYEQSF
TGTGCCAGCAGCCCCCGGGGCCTAGCGGGAGGCTACGAGCAGTCCTTC
>TRBJ2-1|-|-|TRBV7-2
CASSLVDYNKQFF
TGTGCCAGCAGCTTAGTAGACTACAATAAGCAGTTCTTC
>TRBJ1-2|many|TRBD1|TRBV6-5
CASSRQGNGYTF
TGTGCCAGCAGTAGACAGGGTAATGGCTACACCTTC
>TRBJ1-1|many|-|TRBV4-2
CASSQDPGMDTEAFF
TGTGCCAGCAGCCAAGATCCGGGCATGGACACTGAAGCTTTCTTT
>TRBJ2-1|few|-|TRBV7-9
CASSQGLGEQFF
TGTGCCAGCAGCCAGGGACTCGGTGAGCAGTTCTTC
>TRBJ1-5|many|-|TRBV28
CASSLLPGSGEDQPQHF
TGTGCCAGCAGTTTACTCCCGGGGTCAGGGGAGGATCAGCCCCAGCATTTT
>TRBJ1-6|many|-|TRBV21-1
CASSNYRGGHSSYNSPLHF
TGTGCCAGCAGCAATTACCGCGGGGGGCACAGCTCCTATAATTCACCCCTCCACTTT
>TRBJ1-1|once|-|TRBV14
CASSQDLGPVNTEAFF
TGTGCCAGCAGCCAAGATCTCGGGCCCGTGAACACTGAAGCTTTCTTT
>TRBJ2-6|many|-|TRBV5-1
CASSFRGSGGANVLTF
TGCGCCAGCAGCTTTAGGGGATCGGGAGGGGCCAACGTCCTGACTTTC
>TRBJ2-3|-|-|TRBV3-1
CASSPDFGFGDTQYF
TGTGCCAGCAGCCCCGACTTCGGGTTCGGAGATACGCAGTATTTT
>TRBJ2-3|few|-|TRBV29-1
CSVVGVWTDTQYF
TGCAGCGTTGTTGGAGTTTGGACAGATACGCAGTATTTT
>TRBJ2-5|-|TRBD2|TRBV5-1
CASSRDGGLAPETQYF
TGCGCCAGCAGTCGAGATGGTGGACTAGCCCCCGAGACCCAGTACTTC
>TRBJ2-1|many|-|TRBV4-1
CASSQEGAKRNEQFF
TGCGCCAGCAGCCAGGAGGGGGCAAAAAGGAATGAGCAGTTCTTC
>TRBJ2-7|-|-|TRBV29-1
CSVGRTASSYEQYF
TGCAGCGTCGGCAGGACAGCCAGCTCCTACGAGCAGTACTTC
>TRBJ2-2|-|-|TRBV6-1
CASRPSGAMGTGELFF
TGTGCCAGCAGGCCCTCGGGGGCGATGGGCACCGGGGAGCTGTTTTTT
>TRBJ1-4|-|-|TRBV27
CASSLTPATNEKLFF
TGTGCCAGCAGTTTGACCCCTGCAACTAATGAAAAACTGTTTTTT
>TRBJ2-3|-|-|TRBV5-5
CASSLSTGAPRPDTQYF
TGTGCCAGCAGCCTATCGACAGGCGCACCCAGGCCAGATACGCAGTATTTT
>TRBJ2-2|-|TRBD2|TRBV11-1
CASSLPVGGRTNTGELFF
TGTGCCAGCAGCCTCCCCGTGGGCGGGAGAACGAACACCGGGGAGCTGTTTTTT
>TRBJ2-5|few|-|TRBV20-1
CSARPMGRRQGETQYF
TGCAGTGCTAGACCTATGGGAAGGCGGCAGGGTGAGACCCAGTACTTC
>TRBJ2-2|few|-|TRBV7-2
CASSLVSGNPSGELFF
TGTGCCAGCAGCTTAGTCTCCGGGAACCCTAGCGGGGAGCTGTTTTTT
>TRBJ2-1|many|-|TRBV7-9
CASSLGLRQFF
TGTGCCAGCAGCTTAGGACTGAGGCAGTTCTTC
>TRBJ1-1|-|-|TRBV4-3
CASSPGRGHTEAFF
TGCGCCAGCAGCCCGGGTCGGGGGCACACTGAAGCTTTCTTT
>TRBJ1-5|-|TRBD1|TRBV28
CASSLWGQGMVQPQHF
TGTGCCAGCAGTTTGTGGGGACAGGGGATGGTTCAGCCCCAGCATTTT
>TRBJ1-3|few|-|TRBV5-1
CASSLDASGNTIYF
TGCGCCAGCAGCTTGGATGCCTCTGGAAACACCATATATTTT
>TRBJ2-7|few|-|TRBV29-1
CSVEVGDSYEQYF
TGCAGCGTTGAAGTCGGGGATTCCTACGAGCAGTACTTC
>TRBJ2-2|-|TRBD2|TRBV7-6
CASSNRLAGVAGELFF
TGTGCCAGCAGCAACCGACTAGCGGGAGTAGCCGGGGAGCTGTTTTTT
>TRBJ1-1|-|TRBD1|TRBV29-1
CSVADREVEAFF
TGCAGCGTCGCGGACAGGGAGGTTGAAGCTTTCTTT
>TRBJ1-5|many|-|TRBV10-2
CASSDRGPNQPQHF
TGCGCCAGCAGTGATCGGGGCCCCAATCAGCCCCAGCATTTT
>TRBJ2-7|-|-|TRBV7-9
CASSAGGGSGALYEQYF
TGTGCCAGCAGCGCAGGGGGAGGTAGCGGAGCCCTCTACGAGCAGTACTTC
>TRBJ2-3|-|-|TRBV3-1
CASSPVGQGGSGTQYF
TGTGCCAGCAGCCCCGTGGGGCAGGGGGGGTCAGGTACGCAGTATTTT
>TRBJ2-1|-|TRBD1|TRBV5-1
CASSKTGDHSYNEQFF
TGCGCCAGCAGCAAGACAGGGGACCATTCCTACAATGAGCAGTTCTTC
>TRBJ2-5|many|TRBD1|TRBV12-3/TRBV12-4
CASSIRRGRETQYF
TGTGCCAGCAGTATTCGCAGGGGGCGGGAGACCCAGTACTTC
>TRBJ1-5|few|-|TRBV20-1
CSASSNSNQPQHF
TGCAGTGCTAGTTCGAATAGCAATCAGCCCCAGCATTTT